This is a list of T cell receptor beta chains from one sample in a study of vaccination and CD4 T cells after COVID-19. No antigen has been assigned to these receptors. MiXCR, run by TCRdb on the PCR reads, gives a single entry per CDR3 protein. This sample has about 21,000 distinct CDR3 sequences; around 60% occur once, and the top ten carry around 8.9%. This specimen consisted of CD4+ T cells from blood, cultured in vitro, obtained after SARS-CoV-2 vaccination. The receptors shown here come from a human donor who had recovered from COVID-19. CDR3s include the opening cysteine and the closing phenylalanine or tryptophan. A D gene is named only where the DNA matches it firmly. Clone size is stated in some rows and not others, as once, few, many or a class when expanded.

D | J | V | size | CDR3 | DNA
. | TRBJ2-5 | TRBV5-4 | . | CASSLAGRQETQYF | TGTGCCAGCAGCTTGGCCGGCAGACAAGAGACCCAGTACTTC
TRBD1 | TRBJ1-3 | TRBV6-1 | few | CASSGQGGDTIYF | TGTGCCAGCAGTGGACAGGGGGGAGACACCATATATTTT
. | TRBJ2-5 | TRBV20-1 | . | CSASRAVQETQYF | TGCAGTGCTAGTCGGGCAGTCCAAGAGACCCAGTACTTC
. | TRBJ1-1 | TRBV7-6 | few | CASSNSPGPNTEAFF | TGTGCCAGCAGCAATAGCCCGGGACCGAACACTGAAGCTTTCTTT
. | TRBJ1-6 | TRBV19 | . | CASSPKSRESSYNSPLHF | TGTGCCAGTAGTCCCAAAAGCAGAGAGAGCTCCTATAATTCACCCCTCCACTTT
. | TRBJ1-1 | TRBV20-1 | . | CSARGPAEAFF | TGCAGTGCTAGGGGGCCGGCTGAAGCTTTCTTT
TRBD1 | TRBJ2-7 | TRBV27 | . | CASSLDTGGREYF | TGTGCCAGCAGTTTAGACACAGGGGGCCGGGAGTACTTC
. | TRBJ1-2 | TRBV28 | . | CASSSTSLNYGYTF | TGTGCCAGCAGTTCAACTAGCCTTAACTATGGCTACACCTTC
TRBD2 | TRBJ2-2 | TRBV27 | . | CASSFYPPREGNTGELFF | TGTGCCAGCAGTTTCTATCCTCCCCGGGAGGGGAACACCGGGGAGCTGTTTTTT
. | TRBJ2-6 | TRBV2 | . | CASSESSGANVLTF | TGTGCCAGCAGCGAGAGCTCTGGGGCCAACGTCCTGACTTTC
. | TRBJ1-6 | TRBV28 | . | CASSLTSSSPLHF | TGTGCCAGCAGTTTAACGTCCTCTTCACCCCTCCACTTT
TRBD1 | TRBJ1-6 | TRBV5-4 | . | CASSLDRGDSPLHF | TGTGCCAGCAGCTTGGACAGGGGGGATTCACCCCTCCACTTT
. | TRBJ1-2 | TRBV20-1 | few | CSAVPGYGGYTF | TGCAGTGCGGTACCGGGGTATGGTGGCTACACCTTC
TRBD1 | TRBJ1-5 | TRBV19 | . | CASSTTGAGNQPQHF | TGTGCCAGTAGTACGACAGGGGCCGGCAATCAGCCCCAGCATTTT
. | TRBJ1-2 | TRBV4-3 | . | CASSQVGGRHYGYTF | TGCGCCAGCAGCCAAGTTGGAGGCAGGCACTATGGCTACACCTTC
TRBD2 | TRBJ2-3 | TRBV14 | . | CASSQDGGLATDTQYF | TGTGCCAGCAGCCAAGATGGGGGACTAGCGACAGATACGCAGTATTTT